This is a list of T cell receptor beta chains from one sample in a study of cytomegalovirus exposure and HLA in healthy donors. Profiling relied on immunoSEQ multiplex PCR, and the TCRdb table lists in-frame clones only, not all of them. In the table there are about 170,000 clones, about 90% of which are singletons. The sequencing sample was made of PBMCs. These receptors were collected from a woman aged 25 to 39 in good health and CMV-seronegative. Both conserved end residues are part of each CDR3. Each record gives: J gene, D gene, clone size, V gene, CDR3 protein, CDR3 DNA. The D gene is left open where the match is weak. Not every row has a clone size; where given, it reads once, few, many or a size class.

J: TRBJ2-5
D: -
size: -
V: TRBV6-1
CDR3: CASSDAETQYF
DNA: TGTGCCAGCAGTGACGCCGAGACCCAGTACTTC

J: TRBJ1-2
D: TRBD1
size: few
V: TRBV10-1
CDR3: CASTKTGPHNYGYTF
DNA: TGCGCCAGCACTAAGACAGGGCCCCACAACTATGGCTACACCTTC

J: TRBJ2-7
D: TRBD1
size: -
V: TRBV7-2
CDR3: CASSPGTGEQGEQYF
DNA: TGTGCCAGCAGCCCAGGGACAGGAGAACAGGGCGAGCAGTACTTC

J: TRBJ2-7
D: TRBD1
size: -
V: TRBV11-1
CDR3: CASRLTGERDEQYF
DNA: TGTGCCAGCAGGTTGACAGGGGAGAGGGACGAGCAGTACTTC

J: TRBJ1-3
D: -
size: -
V: TRBV6-5
CDR3: CASSLTGTPGSVHF
DNA: TGTGCCAGCAGTTTAACCGGGACGCCCGGGTCCGTGCATTTT

J: TRBJ2-7
D: TRBD1
size: -
V: TRBV19
CDR3: CASSIGTGSYEQYF
DNA: TGTGCCAGTAGTATCGGGACAGGATCGTACGAGCAGTACTTC

J: TRBJ2-7
D: TRBD2
size: -
V: TRBV5-1
CDR3: CASSFVTGTTSGEQYF
DNA: TGCGCCAGCAGCTTCGTAACCGGGACTACGTCTGGCGAGCAGTACTTC

J: TRBJ2-1
D: -
size: -
V: TRBV7-9
CDR3: CASSSLYNEQFF
DNA: TGTGCCAGCAGCTCTCTCTACAATGAGCAGTTCTTC

J: TRBJ2-5
D: TRBD1
size: -
V: TRBV9
CDR3: CASSIGGQGWETQYF
DNA: TGTGCCAGCAGCATAGGGGGACAGGGTTGGGAGACCCAGTACTTC

J: TRBJ1-2
D: TRBD1
size: -
V: TRBV5-1
CDR3: CASSRRQGVYGYTF
DNA: TGCGCCAGCAGCAGAAGACAGGGGGTCTATGGCTACACCTTC

J: TRBJ1-4
D: -
size: -
V: TRBV5-6
CDR3: CASSFLSDEKLFF
DNA: TGTGCCAGCAGCTTTCTTTCTGATGAAAAACTGTTTTTT

J: TRBJ2-7
D: -
size: -
V: TRBV7-2
CDR3: CASSLLGARDEQYF
DNA: TGTGCCAGCAGCTTATTGGGGGCGCGGGACGAGCAGTACTTC